The 10 T cell receptor beta chains below all came from one sample that was sequenced in a study of blood T cell repertoires in COVID-19. TCRdb keeps only in-frame clones here, not all; method: immunoSEQ multiplex PCR. The sample consists of roughly 200,000 clones, about 90% of them appearing once. Material for sequencing was peripheral blood. The receptors here all came from a man in his 60s with active or convalescent COVID-19.

The chain recombines TRBV4-2 with TRBJ1-2, with D unclear. CDR3 length: 12 amino acids. Trimming shortened V by 0 bases and J by 7 bases, and 6 bases separated the two germline ends. CDR1 is LGHNA and CDR2 is YNFKEQ in the germline V gene. CDR3 in amino acids: CASSQDRSGYTF. The CDR3 region has the DNA TGTGCCAGCAGCCAAGATCGGTCTGGCTACACCTTC.

This chain uses TRBV12-3 or TRBV12-4 with TRBJ1-3; D is unclear. V was pared by 6 bases and J by 6 bases, with 12 bases between. This CDR3 has 13 residues. The CDR3 coding sequence is TGTGCCAGCAGCTCTGGCTCAATAAACACCATATATTTT. Its translation: CASSSGSINTIYF.

This chain joins TRBV5-6 and TRBJ1-6, with TRBD1 matching 7 bases. The CDR3 is made up of 18 amino acids. J gave up 1 base and V 3 bases, and 10 bases lay outside the gene matches. The V gene's germline CDR1 is SGHDT and CDR2 YYEEEE. The CDR3 sequence is CASSSRTGWESYNSPLHF. Here the CDR3 DNA reads TGTGCCAGCAGCTCCCGGACAGGTTGGGAATCCTATAATTCACCCCTCCACTTT.

This clone was counted between two and nine times. The chain links TRBV3-1 (or the pseudogene TRBV3-2) to TRBJ2-2, with 7 positions matching TRBD1. Losses at the gene ends were 8 bases for V and 4 bases for J; bases not matched to a gene: 13. Germline CDR1 is LGHDT and CDR2 is YNNKEL (reference sequence). CDR3 length: 16 amino acids. The CDR3 region is CASAQGKGASTGELFF. CDR3 coding DNA: TGTGCCAGCGCTCAGGGAAAGGGGGCGAGCACCGGGGAGCTGTTTTTT.

The V gene is TRBV5-1, the J gene TRBJ1-6; possible D gene TRBD1, 6 bases. Per germline, CDR1 SGHRS and CDR2 YFSETQ. CDR3 length: 15 residues. V dropped 3 bases and J dropped 6 bases, with 13 bases sitting between them. CDR3 in amino acids: CASSWGDRSNSPLHF. The CDR3 DNA sequence: TGCGCCAGCAGCTGGGGTGACAGGTCTAATTCACCCCTCCACTTT.

The chain carries TRBV20-1 and TRBJ1-4; D is possibly TRBD1 (6 bases). The V end lost 3 bases, the J end lost 13 bases, and 24 bases lay between the germline ends. CDR3 length: 15 residues. The germline V gene encodes CDR1 DFQATT and CDR2 SNEGSKA (reference sequence). The CDR3 reads CSASCGGQGLIGLFF. CDR3 in DNA: TGCAGTGCTAGTTGCGGGGGGCAGGGTTTAATTGGACTGTTTTTT.

V gene TRBV3-1 (or the pseudogene TRBV3-2) combines with J gene TRBJ1-5, with TRBD1 as a possible D gene (6 bases). V lost 2 bases to trimming and J lost 3 bases, with 11 bases between them. The CDR3 runs 15 residues. The germline CDR1 and CDR2 sequences are LGHDT and YNNKEL (reference sequence). The CDR3 spells CASSQTQGYNQPQHF. In nucleotides, the CDR3 is TGTGCCAGCAGCCAAACACAGGGATACAATCAGCCCCAGCATTTT.

V is TRBV6-5 and J is TRBJ1-2; tentatively, D is TRBD1 (5 bases). Trimming pared 6 bases from V and 5 bases from J, leaving 19 bases between. The CDR3 runs 15 residues. Germline CDR1 reads MNHEY; CDR2 reads SVGAGI. The CDR3 region has the DNA TGTGCCAGCAGCCTAGGTTCAGGGCTAGGATATGGCTACACCTTC. Translated, it gives CASSLGSGLGYGYTF.

The rearrangement uses TRBV6-5 and TRBJ1-5; D is uncertain. V was shortened by 6 bases and J by 2 bases, with 11 bases between the two germline ends. The CDR3 is 14 amino acids. Germline CDR1 MNHEY, CDR2 SVGAGI. The CDR3 DNA sequence: TGTGCCAGCAGGCCGGGGATGCGCAATCAGCCCCAGCATTTT. Translation: CASRPGMRNQPQHF.

The CDR3 DNA sequence: TGTGCCAGCAGTTACGGTAGTGGTTTCTGGGAGACCCAGTACTTC. Its translation: CASSYGSGFWETQYF. The rearrangement uses TRBV6-5 and TRBJ2-5; D gene unclear. Germline V CDR1 and CDR2: MNHEY, SVGAGI. Between the trimmed V and J ends, which lost 2 bases and 5 bases, there was a span of 15 bases. This CDR3 contains 15 residues.